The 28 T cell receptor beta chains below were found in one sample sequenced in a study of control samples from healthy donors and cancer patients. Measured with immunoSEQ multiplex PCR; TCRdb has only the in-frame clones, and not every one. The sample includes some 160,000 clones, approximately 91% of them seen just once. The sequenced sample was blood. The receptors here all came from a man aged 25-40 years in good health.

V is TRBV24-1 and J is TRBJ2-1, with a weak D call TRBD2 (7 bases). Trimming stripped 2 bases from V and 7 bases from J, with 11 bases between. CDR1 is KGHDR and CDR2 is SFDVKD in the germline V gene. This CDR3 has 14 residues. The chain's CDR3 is CATSDWGGLNEQFF. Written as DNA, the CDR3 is TGTGCCACCAGTGATTGGGGGGGGCTAAATGAGCAGTTCTTC.

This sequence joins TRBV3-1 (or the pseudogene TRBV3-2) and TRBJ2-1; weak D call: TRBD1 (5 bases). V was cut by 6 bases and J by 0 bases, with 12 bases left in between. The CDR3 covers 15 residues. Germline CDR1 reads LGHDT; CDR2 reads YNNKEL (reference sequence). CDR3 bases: TGTGCCAGCAGACTCGACAGACCCTCCTACAATGAGCAGTTCTTC. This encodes CASRLDRPSYNEQFF.

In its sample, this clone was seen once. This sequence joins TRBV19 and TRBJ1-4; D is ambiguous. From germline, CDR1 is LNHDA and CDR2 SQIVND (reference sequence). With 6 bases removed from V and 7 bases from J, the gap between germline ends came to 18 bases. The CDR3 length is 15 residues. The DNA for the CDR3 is TGTGCCAGTAGCATCGTAGAGGGCAATCGTGAAAAACTGTTTTTT. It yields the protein CASSIVEGNREKLFF.

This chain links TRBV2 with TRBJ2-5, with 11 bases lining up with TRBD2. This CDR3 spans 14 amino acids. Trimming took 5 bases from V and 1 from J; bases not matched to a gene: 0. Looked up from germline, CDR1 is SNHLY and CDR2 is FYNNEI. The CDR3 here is CASSLAGGQETQYF. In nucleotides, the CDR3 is TGTGCCAGCAGTCTAGCGGGGGGCCAAGAGACCCAGTACTTC.

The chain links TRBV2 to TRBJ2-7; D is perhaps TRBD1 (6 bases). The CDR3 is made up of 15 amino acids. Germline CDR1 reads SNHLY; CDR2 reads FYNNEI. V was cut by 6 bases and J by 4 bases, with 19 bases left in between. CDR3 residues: CASSTDSGGGYEQYF. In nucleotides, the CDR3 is TGTGCCAGCAGCACGGACAGTGGTGGTGGTTACGAGCAGTACTTC.

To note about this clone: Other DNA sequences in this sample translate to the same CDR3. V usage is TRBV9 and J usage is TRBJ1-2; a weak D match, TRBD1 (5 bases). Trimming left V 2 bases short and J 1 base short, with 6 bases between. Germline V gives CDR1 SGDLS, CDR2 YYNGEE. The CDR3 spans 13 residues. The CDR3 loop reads CASSVDSNYGYTF. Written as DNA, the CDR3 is TGTGCCAGCAGCGTCGACAGTAACTATGGCTACACCTTC.

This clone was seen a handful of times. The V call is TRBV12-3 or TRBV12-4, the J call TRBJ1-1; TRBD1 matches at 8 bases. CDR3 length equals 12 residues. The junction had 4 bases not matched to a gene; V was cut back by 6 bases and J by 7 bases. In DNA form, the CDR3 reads TGTGCCAGCAGCCTTGGACAGGGTGAAGCTTTCTTT. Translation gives CASSLGQGEAFF.

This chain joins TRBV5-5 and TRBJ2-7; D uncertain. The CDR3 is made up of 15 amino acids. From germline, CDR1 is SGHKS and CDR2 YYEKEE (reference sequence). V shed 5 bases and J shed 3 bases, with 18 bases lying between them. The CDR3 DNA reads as TGTGCCAGCAGTCAGAATAACAGAAGACTCTACGAGCAGTACTTC. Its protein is CASSQNNRRLYEQYF.

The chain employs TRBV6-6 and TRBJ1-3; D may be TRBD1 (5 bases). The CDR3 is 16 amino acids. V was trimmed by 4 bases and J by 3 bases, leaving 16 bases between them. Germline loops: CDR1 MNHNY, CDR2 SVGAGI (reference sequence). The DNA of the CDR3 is TGTGCCAGCAGTTCCACGGACGGGGGTGGTGGAAACACCATATATTTT. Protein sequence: CASSSTDGGGGNTIYF.

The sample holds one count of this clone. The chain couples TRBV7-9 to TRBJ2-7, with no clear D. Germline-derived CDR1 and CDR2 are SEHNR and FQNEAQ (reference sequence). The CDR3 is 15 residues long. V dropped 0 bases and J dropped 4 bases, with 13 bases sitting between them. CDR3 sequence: CASSLATARGYEQYF. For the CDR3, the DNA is TGTGCCAGCAGCTTAGCCACAGCTCGTGGGTACGAGCAGTACTTC.

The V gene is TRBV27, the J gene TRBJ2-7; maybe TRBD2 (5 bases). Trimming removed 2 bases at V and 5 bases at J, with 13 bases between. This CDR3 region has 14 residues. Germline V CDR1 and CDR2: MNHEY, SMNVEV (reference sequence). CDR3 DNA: TGTGCCAGCAGTTTAGAGGGTTTACCCCACGAGCAGTACTTC. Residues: CASSLEGLPHEQYF.

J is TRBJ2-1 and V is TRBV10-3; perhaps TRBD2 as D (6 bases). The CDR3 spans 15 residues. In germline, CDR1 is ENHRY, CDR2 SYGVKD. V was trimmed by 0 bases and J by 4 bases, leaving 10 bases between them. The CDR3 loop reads CAISESTGVYNEQFF. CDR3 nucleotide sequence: TGTGCCATCAGTGAGTCCACGGGGGTATACAATGAGCAGTTCTTC.

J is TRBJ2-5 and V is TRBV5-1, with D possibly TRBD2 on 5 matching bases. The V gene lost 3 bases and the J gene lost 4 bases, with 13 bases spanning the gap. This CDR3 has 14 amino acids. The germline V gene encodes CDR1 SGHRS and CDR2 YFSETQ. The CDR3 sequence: CASSSRTGSETQYF. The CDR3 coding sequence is TGCGCCAGCAGCTCCAGGACGGGGTCAGAGACCCAGTACTTC.

CDR3: CASSLVDSAYEQYF. CDR3 bases: TGTGCCAGCAGCTTGGTGGACAGTGCCTACGAGCAGTACTTC. This chain uses TRBV5-4 with TRBJ2-7; D is perhaps TRBD1 (6 bases). The CDR3 sequence is 14 residues long. Trimming stripped 0 bases from V and 2 bases from J, with 9 bases between. CDR1 SGHNT and CDR2 YYREEE come from the germline V gene (reference sequence).

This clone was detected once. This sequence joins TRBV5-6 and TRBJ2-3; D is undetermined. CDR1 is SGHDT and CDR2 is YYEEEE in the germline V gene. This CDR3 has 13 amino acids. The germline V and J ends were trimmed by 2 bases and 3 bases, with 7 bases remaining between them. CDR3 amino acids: CASSFIRTDTQYF. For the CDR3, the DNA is TGTGCCAGCAGCTTTATAAGGACAGATACGCAGTATTTT.

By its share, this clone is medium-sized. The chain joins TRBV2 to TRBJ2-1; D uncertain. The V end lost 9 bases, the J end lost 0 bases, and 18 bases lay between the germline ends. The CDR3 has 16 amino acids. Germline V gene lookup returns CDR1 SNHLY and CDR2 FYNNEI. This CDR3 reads CASDRIGPRSYNEQFF. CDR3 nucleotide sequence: TGTGCCAGTGACCGGATCGGACCCCGCTCCTACAATGAGCAGTTCTTC.

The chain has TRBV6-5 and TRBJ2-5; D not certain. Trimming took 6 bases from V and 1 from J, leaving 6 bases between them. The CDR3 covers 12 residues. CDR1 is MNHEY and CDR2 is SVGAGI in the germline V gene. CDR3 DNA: TGTGCCAGCAGGAAAGCCCAAGAGACCCAGTACTTC. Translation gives CASRKAQETQYF.

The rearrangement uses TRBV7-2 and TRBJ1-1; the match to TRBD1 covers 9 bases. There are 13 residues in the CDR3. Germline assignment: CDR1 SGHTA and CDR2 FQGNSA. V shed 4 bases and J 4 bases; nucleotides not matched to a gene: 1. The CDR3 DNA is TGTGCCAGCAGCTGGGGACAGGGCACTGAAGCTTTCTTT. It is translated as CASSWGQGTEAFF.

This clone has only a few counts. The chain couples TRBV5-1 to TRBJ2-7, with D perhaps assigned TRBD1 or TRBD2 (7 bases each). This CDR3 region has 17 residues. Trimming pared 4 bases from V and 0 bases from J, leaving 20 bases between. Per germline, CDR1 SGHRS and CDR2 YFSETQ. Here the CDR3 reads CASSRAGGTAISYEQYF. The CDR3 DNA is TGCGCCAGCAGCCGGGCCGGGGGGACAGCGATCTCCTACGAGCAGTACTTC.

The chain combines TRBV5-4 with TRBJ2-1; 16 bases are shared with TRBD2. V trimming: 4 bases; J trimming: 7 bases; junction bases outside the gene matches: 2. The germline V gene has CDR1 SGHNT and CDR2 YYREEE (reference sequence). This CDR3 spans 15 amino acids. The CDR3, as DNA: TGTGCCAGCAGCGTGGGACTAGCGGGAGGGAATGAGCAGTTCTTC. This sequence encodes CASSVGLAGGNEQFF.

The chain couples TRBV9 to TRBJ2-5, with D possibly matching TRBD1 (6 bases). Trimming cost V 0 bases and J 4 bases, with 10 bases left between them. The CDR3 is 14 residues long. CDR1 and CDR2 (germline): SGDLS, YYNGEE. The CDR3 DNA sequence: TGTGCCAGCAGCGTAGGTGGCAGGGGAGAGACCCAGTACTTC. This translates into CASSVGGRGETQYF.

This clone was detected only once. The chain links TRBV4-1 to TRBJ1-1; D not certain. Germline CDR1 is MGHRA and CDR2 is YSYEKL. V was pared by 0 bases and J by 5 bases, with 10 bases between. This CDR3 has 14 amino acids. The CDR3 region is CASSQEVVGTEAFF. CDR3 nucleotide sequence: TGCGCCAGCAGCCAAGAGGTGGTTGGGACTGAAGCTTTCTTT.

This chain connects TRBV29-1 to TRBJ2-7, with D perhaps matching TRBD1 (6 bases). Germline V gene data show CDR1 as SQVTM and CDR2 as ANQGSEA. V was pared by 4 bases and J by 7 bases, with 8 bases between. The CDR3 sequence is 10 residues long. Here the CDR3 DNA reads TGCAGCGTTGGGGGGCTGGAGCAGTACTTC. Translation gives CSVGGLEQYF.

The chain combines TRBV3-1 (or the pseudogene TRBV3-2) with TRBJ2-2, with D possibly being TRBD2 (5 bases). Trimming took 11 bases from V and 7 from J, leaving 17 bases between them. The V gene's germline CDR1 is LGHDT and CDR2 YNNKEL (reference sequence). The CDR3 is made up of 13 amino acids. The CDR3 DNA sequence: TGTGCCGGGAGTAAGGGTTCGGGCGGGGAGCTGTTTTTT. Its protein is CAGSKGSGGELFF.

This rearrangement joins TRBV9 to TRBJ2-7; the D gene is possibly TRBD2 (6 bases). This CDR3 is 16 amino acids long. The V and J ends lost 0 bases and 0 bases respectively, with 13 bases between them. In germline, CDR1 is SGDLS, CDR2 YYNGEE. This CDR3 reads CASSVGLSGDSYEQYF. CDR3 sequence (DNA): TGTGCCAGCAGCGTAGGATTGTCGGGAGACTCCTACGAGCAGTACTTC.

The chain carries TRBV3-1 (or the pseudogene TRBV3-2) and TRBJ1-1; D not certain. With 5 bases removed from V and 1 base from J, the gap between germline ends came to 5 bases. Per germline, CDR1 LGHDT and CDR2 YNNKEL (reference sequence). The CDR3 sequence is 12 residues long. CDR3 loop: CASSSPNTEAFF. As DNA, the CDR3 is TGTGCCAGCAGCTCTCCGAACACTGAAGCTTTCTTT.

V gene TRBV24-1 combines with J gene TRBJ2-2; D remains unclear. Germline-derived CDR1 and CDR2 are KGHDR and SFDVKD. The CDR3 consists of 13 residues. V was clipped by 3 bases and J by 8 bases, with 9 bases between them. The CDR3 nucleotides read TGTGCCACCAGTGATATGGACCGAGGGGAGCTGTTTTTT. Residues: CATSDMDRGELFF.

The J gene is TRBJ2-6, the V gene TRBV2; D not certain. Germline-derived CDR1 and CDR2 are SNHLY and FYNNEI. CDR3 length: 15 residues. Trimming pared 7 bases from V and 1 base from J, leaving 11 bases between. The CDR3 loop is CASTTGASGANVLTF. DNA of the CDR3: TGTGCCAGCACGACCGGAGCATCTGGGGCCAACGTCCTGACTTTC. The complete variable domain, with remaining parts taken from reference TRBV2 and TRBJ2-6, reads EPEVTQTPSHQVTQMGQEVILRCVPISNHLYFYWYRQILGQKVEFLVSFYNNEISEKSEIFDDQFSVERPDGSNFTLKIRSTKLEDSAMYFCASTTGASGANVLTFGAGSRLTVL.